The 15 T cell receptor beta chains below all came from one sample that was sequenced in a study of blood T cell repertoires in COVID-19. TCRdb's copy holds only in-frame clones and misses some; the assay was immunoSEQ multiplex PCR. The sample yields around 120,000 clones, around 86% seen once. The source material was peripheral blood. The source of these receptors is a woman aged 70 to 79 with acute or convalescent COVID-19.

This chain uses TRBV27 with TRBJ2-1; a weak D match, TRBD2 (5 bases). CDR1 and CDR2 from the germline V gene are MNHEY and SMNVEV (reference sequence). The germline V and J ends were trimmed by 8 bases and 4 bases, with 15 bases remaining between them. This CDR3 has 14 amino acids. CDR3 protein: CASLEGMKYNEQFF. The CDR3, as DNA: TGTGCCAGCCTCGAGGGAATGAAATACAATGAGCAGTTCTTC.

The rearrangement uses TRBV3-1 (or the pseudogene TRBV3-2) and TRBJ1-4; tentative D call: TRBD1 (5 bases). In germline, CDR1 is LGHDT, CDR2 YNNKEL (reference sequence). The CDR3 is 14 amino acids. Deletions cut 4 bases from V and 7 bases from J, with 13 bases between. The CDR3 region is CASSPLRGGEKLFF. The CDR3 DNA is TGTGCCAGCAGCCCCCTCCGGGGGGGTGAAAAACTGTTTTTT.

The chain has TRBV6-5 and TRBJ2-3; a possible D gene is TRBD2 (6 bases). V was trimmed by 7 bases and J by 4 bases, leaving 12 bases between them. CDR1 MNHEY and CDR2 SVGAGI come from the germline V gene. The CDR3 has 13 residues. The CDR3 region is CASKLGGADTQYF. CDR3 sequence (DNA): TGTGCCAGCAAATTGGGGGGTGCAGATACGCAGTATTTT.

This clone was observed a single time. DNA of the CDR3: TGTGCCAGCAGTATCCCGGGACAGGGAAATCAGCCCCAGCATTTT. Its protein is CASSIPGQGNQPQHF. V and J are TRBV28 and TRBJ1-5; 9 bases are a match to TRBD1. Germline V CDR1 and CDR2: MDHEN, SYDVKM. After removal of 5 bases from V and 4 bases from J, the junction contained 6 bases not matched to a gene. The CDR3 extends over 15 amino acids.

This clone was recorded only once. The rearrangement joins TRBV7-2 to TRBJ2-7, with 7 positions matching TRBD1. This CDR3 has 16 residues. The V gene end was trimmed by 5 bases and the J gene end by 0 bases; junction bases not matched to a gene: 10. Germline-derived CDR1 and CDR2 are SGHTA and FQGNSA. This CDR3 is CASSPRGTVFSYEQYF. CDR3 sequence (DNA): TGTGCCAGCAGCCCCAGGGGGACAGTGTTCTCCTACGAGCAGTACTTC.

In its sample, this clone was seen once. The genes are TRBV19 and TRBJ1-2, with TRBD1 matching 7 bases. The CDR3 runs to 17 residues. Germline-derived CDR1 and CDR2 are LNHDA and SQIVND (reference sequence). V shed 5 bases, J shed 6 bases, and the junction held 18 bases outside the gene matches. In DNA form, the CDR3 reads TGTGCCAGTAGTGCCGGGCAGGGGGTGATAGTGGGCGATGGCTACACCTTC. Protein product: CASSAGQGVIVGDGYTF.

J is TRBJ2-2 and V is TRBV4-2; 8 bases map to TRBD2. The CDR3 has 17 amino acids. The J segment lost 1 base and the V segment lost 1 base, leaving 5 bases of the junction unmatched. Per germline, CDR1 LGHNA and CDR2 YNFKEQ. The CDR3 nucleotides are TGTGCCAGCAGCCAAGTCGCTAGCGGGTTGAACACCGGGGAGCTGTTTTTT. This sequence encodes CASSQVASGLNTGELFF.

The chain links TRBV4-1 to TRBJ2-7; D is ambiguous. The CDR3 contains 12 residues. V lost 8 bases, J lost 2 bases, and 10 bases lay in between. Germline values: CDR1 MGHRA, CDR2 YSYEKL. For the CDR3, the DNA is TGCGCCAGCTCATCAGTGACCTACGAGCAGTACTTC. Protein sequence: CASSSVTYEQYF.

This sequence joins TRBV7-2 and TRBJ2-5; TRBD2 aligns across 11 bases. Unmatched junction bases numbered 9, after V lost 2 bases and J lost 1 base. This CDR3 has 18 amino acids. From germline, CDR1 is SGHTA and CDR2 FQGNSA. The CDR3 coding sequence is TGTGCCAGCAGCTTAAGGGCTAGCGGGGGGCCTTCCCAAGAGACCCAGTACTTC. This gives the protein CASSLRASGGPSQETQYF.

J is TRBJ1-4 and V is TRBV18; a weak D match, TRBD1 (6 bases). This CDR3 region has 15 residues. Germline V gene data show CDR1 as KGHSH and CDR2 as LQKENI. Trimming stripped 2 bases from V and 11 bases from J, with 18 bases between. CDR3 region: CASSPGQPSAYKLFF. The CDR3 bases are TGTGCCAGCTCACCAGGACAGCCCTCAGCGTATAAACTGTTTTTT.

The V gene is TRBV4-2, the J gene TRBJ2-1; TRBD2 matches at 7 bases. The CDR3 has 14 amino acids. Germline CDR1 is LGHNA and CDR2 is YNFKEQ. Losses at the gene ends were 4 bases for V and 5 bases for J; bases not matched to a gene: 5. This CDR3 is CASSPGTTNNEQFF. CDR3 DNA sequence: TGTGCCAGCAGCCCTGGGACTACCAACAATGAGCAGTTCTTC.

The chain links TRBV4-1 to TRBJ2-3; 8 nucleotides line up with TRBD2. This CDR3 contains 17 residues. From germline, CDR1 is MGHRA and CDR2 YSYEKL. Losses at the gene ends were 2 bases for V and 1 base for J; bases not matched to a gene: 8. The CDR3 DNA sequence: TGCGCCAGCAGCCAACACTCGCGGCGGGGGGGCACAGATACGCAGTATTTT. Its protein is CASSQHSRRGGTDTQYF.

The chain has TRBV15 and TRBJ1-2; D possibly corresponds to TRBD1 (5 bases). V was pared by 3 bases and J by 1 base, with 9 bases between. This CDR3 is 14 amino acids long. Germline lookup yields CDR1 LNHNV and CDR2 YYDKDF (reference sequence). The CDR3 DNA reads as TGTGCCACCAGCAGGGACATGGGTAACTATGGCTACACCTTC. Encoded protein: CATSRDMGNYGYTF.

The genes are TRBV28 and TRBJ1-1; D gene uncertain. The V and J ends lost 8 bases and 0 bases respectively, with 13 bases between them. Looked up from germline, CDR1 is MDHEN and CDR2 is SYDVKM. The CDR3 is 14 amino acids. The CDR3: CASYMTPMNTEAFF. CDR3 DNA sequence: TGTGCCAGCTACATGACACCCATGAACACTGAAGCTTTCTTT.

This clone was counted once. CDR3 protein: CASSFSSVYNEQFF. The CDR3 DNA follows: TGTGCCAGCAGCTTCTCTAGCGTCTACAATGAGCAGTTCTTC. The chain joins TRBV7-8 to TRBJ2-1; TRBD2 might be the D (6 bases). Germline-derived CDR1 and CDR2 are SGHVS and FQNEAQ. The CDR3 sequence is 14 residues long. Trimming cost V 3 bases and J 3 bases, with 9 bases left between them.